The T cell receptor beta chain described here comes from a study of early T cells in non-severe SARS-CoV-2 infection. Study-level background: Sequencing used unsorted whole-blood bulk RNA, so chains lack pairing.

TCRdb analysed the 5' RACE reads with MiXCR anew, one entry per CDR3 protein. Altogether around 110,000 distinct CDR3 sequences are present, approximately 10% being singletons, with the ten largest covering approximately 8.1%. Remarks on this clonotype: Its antigen is as yet unknown.

CDR3 length: 16 amino acids. The germline V and J ends were trimmed by 0 bases and 2 bases, with 11 bases remaining between them. Study results and caveats: There was a bias toward anti-spike CD8 responses in VDJdb matching, which missed private and CD4 specificities.

The V and J genes are TRBV12-3 or TRBV12-4 and TRBJ2-1, with TRBD1 as a possible D gene (6 bases). The sequence derives from an adult who was a healthcare worker with PCR-confirmed SARS-CoV-2 infection or an uninfected control (not recorded which). Sequencing input: whole blood. In nucleotides, the CDR3 is TGTGCCAGCAGTTTAGCGACAGGTAGCCCCTACAATGAGCAGTTCTTC. It translates to CASSLATGSPYNEQFF.